The 4 T cell receptor beta chains in this list originate from one sample, sequenced in a study of T cells after yellow fever vaccination. One entry per CDR3 protein, called by TCRdb with MiXCR from the 5' RACE reads. In the table there are roughly 520,000 distinct CDR3 sequences, 20% to 25% of which are singletons. The sample was PBMCs, taken roughly 20 days after the first yellow fever vaccination. Source of these receptors: a man between 18 and 29 years old who received the YFV17D yellow fever vaccine.

The V gene is TRBV7-2, the J gene TRBJ2-3; TRBD2 matches 8 bases. The CDR3 extends over 16 amino acids. V was pared by 2 bases and J by 2 bases, with 6 bases of the junction left unmatched. Germline V gene lookup returns CDR1 SGHTA and CDR2 FQGNSA. The CDR3 is CASSLFGGVNTDTQYF. The CDR3 coding sequence is TGTGCCAGCAGCTTATTCGGGGGGGTCAACACAGATACGCAGTATTTT. Full variable domain (outside the CDR3, taken from reference TRBV7-2 and TRBJ2-3): GAGVSQSPSNKVTEKGKDVELRCDPISGHTALYWYRQSLGQGLEFLIYFQGNSAPDKSGLPSDRFSAERTGGSVSTLTIQRTQQEDSAVYLCASSLFGGVNTDTQYFGPGTRLTVL.

This chain joins TRBV20-1 and TRBJ2-2; D might be TRBD1 (6 bases). This CDR3 has 15 amino acids. Germline CDR1 reads DFQATT; CDR2 reads SNEGSKA (reference sequence). The V and J ends lost 3 bases and 4 bases respectively, with 15 bases between them. CDR3 loop: CSARITGRSTGELFF. Written as DNA, the CDR3 is TGCAGTGCTAGGATAACAGGGCGGAGCACCGGGGAGCTGTTTTTT.

The chain links TRBV2 to TRBJ2-2; the D is unclear. The CDR3 is 12 amino acids. The V end lost 7 bases, the J end lost 6 bases, and 9 bases lay between the germline ends. Per germline, CDR1 SNHLY and CDR2 FYNNEI. The chain's CDR3 is CASKDPSGELFF. The CDR3 region has the DNA TGTGCCAGCAAAGACCCGTCCGGGGAGCTGTTTTTT.

The genes are TRBV18 and TRBJ2-7, with 7 bases aligning to TRBD1. Per the germline V gene, CDR1 is KGHSH and CDR2 is LQKENI. The CDR3 covers 12 residues. Trimming at V came to 3 bases and at J to 9 bases, leaving 5 bases not matched to a gene. Here the CDR3 reads CASSPSGGRQYF. The CDR3 coding sequence is TGTGCCAGCTCACCGTCAGGGGGTCGGCAGTACTTC.